A selection of T cell receptor beta chains follows, all from one sample in a study of tumor T cells in aggressive B-cell lymphoma. Assay used: immunoSEQ multiplex PCR; TCRdb lists only in-frame clones, some missing. The sample lists some 3,500 clones; 85% to 95% were seen once. Sequenced sample: tumor tissue. The receptors here all came from an adult with diffuse large B cell lymphoma. CDR3s include the opening cysteine and the closing phenylalanine or tryptophan. Each record gives: clone size, D gene, J gene, V gene, CDR3 protein, CDR3 DNA. The D gene is left open where the match is weak. Some rows mark clone size as missing; the rest say once, few, many or name a class of expanded clone.

>-|TRBD2|TRBJ2-1|TRBV29-1
CSVVSGRVFNEQFF
TGCAGCGTTGTAAGCGGGAGGGTTTTCAATGAGCAGTTCTTC
>-|TRBD1|TRBJ2-3|TRBV28
CASVRTGVYYSTDTQYF
TGTGCCAGCGTGAGGACAGGGGTCTACTATAGCACAGATACGCAGTATTTT
>-|TRBD1|TRBJ1-2|TRBV7-2
CASSFWTGSGYTF
TGTGCCAGCAGCTTCTGGACAGGGAGCGGCTACACCTTC
>-|-|TRBJ2-1|TRBV7-8
CASSLANREHEQFF
TGTGCCAGCAGCTTAGCAAACAGGGAACATGAGCAGTTCTTC
>once|-|TRBJ2-2|TRBV9
CASSVSSVGELFF
TGTGCCAGCAGCGTGAGCTCCGTCGGGGAGCTGTTTTTT
>-|-|TRBJ2-1|TRBV5-6
CASTSEGRLYNEQFF
TGTGCCAGCACCTCGGAGGGCCGGCTCTACAATGAGCAGTTCTTC
>-|TRBD1|TRBJ1-3|TRBV2
CASSERGGQGSFFSGNTIYF
TGTGCCAGCAGTGAACGGGGGGGACAGGGAAGTTTTTTCTCTGGAAACACCATATATTTT
>once|-|TRBJ2-2|TRBV7-9
CASSFLAGGPETGELFF
TGTGCCAGCAGCTTTCTAGCAGGAGGGCCGGAGACCGGGGAGCTGTTTTTT
>-|-|TRBJ1-1|TRBV28
CASSSSPPGEAFF
TGTGCCAGCAGTTCCTCGCCCCCGGGTGAAGCTTTCTTT
>-|-|TRBJ1-5|TRBV7-2
CASSRDIRDTNQPQHF
TGTGCCAGCAGCCGGGACATCCGGGACACTAATCAGCCCCAGCATTTT
>-|-|TRBJ1-1|TRBV7-9
CASSLAGSNTEAFF
TGTGCCAGCAGCTTAGCCGGTTCGAACACTGAAGCTTTCTTT
>-|TRBD1|TRBJ2-3|TRBV5-6
CASSVGQGYYSDTQYF
TGTGCCAGCAGCGTTGGACAGGGGTATTACTCAGATACGCAGTATTTT
>-|TRBD2|TRBJ2-1|TRBV18
CASSPSGLAVYNEQFF
TGTGCCAGCTCACCAAGCGGACTAGCGGTCTACAATGAGCAGTTCTTC
>-|-|TRBJ1-2|TRBV20-1
CSAADSGYTF
TGCAGTGCTGCGGACTCGGGCTACACCTTC
>-|-|TRBJ2-1|TRBV19
CATEERGNEQFF
TGTGCCACCGAGGAGAGGGGGAATGAGCAGTTCTTC
>-|-|TRBJ1-5|TRBV19
CASSGGLGRPGGQPQHF
TGTGCCAGTAGCGGGGGGTTGGGTCGCCCAGGAGGTCAGCCCCAGCATTTT